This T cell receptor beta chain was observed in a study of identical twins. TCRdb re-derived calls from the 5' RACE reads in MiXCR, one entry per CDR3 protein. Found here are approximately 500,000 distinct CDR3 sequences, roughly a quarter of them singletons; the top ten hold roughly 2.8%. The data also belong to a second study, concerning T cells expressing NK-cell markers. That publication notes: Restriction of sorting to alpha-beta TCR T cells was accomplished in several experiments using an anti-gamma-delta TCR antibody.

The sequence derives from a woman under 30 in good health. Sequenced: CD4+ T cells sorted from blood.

CDR3: CASSYTIGTAYEQYF. In DNA, the CDR3 is TGTGCCAGCAGTTACACAATCGGGACAGCCTACGAGCAGTACTTC. The V and J genes are TRBV6-2 or TRBV6-3 and TRBJ2-7, with 7 bases matching TRBD1. The J segment lost 2 bases and the V segment lost 2 bases, leaving 6 bases of the junction unmatched. The germline gives CDR1 MNHEY, CDR2 SVGEGT. This CDR3 spans 15 amino acids.